The next 32 T cell receptor beta chains were all read from a single sample in a study of blood T cell repertoires in COVID-19. Clones were read by immunoSEQ multiplex PCR, and TCRdb kept only the in-frame ones, dropping some. The table includes roughly 130,000 clones, roughly 83% detected once. Sample: peripheral blood. The receptors were sampled from a woman under 40 who had recovered from COVID-19.

The DNA of the CDR3 is TGTGCCTGGAAGGAGACAGGGCTTTCTGGAAACACCATATATTTT. It codes for CAWKETGLSGNTIYF. V is TRBV30 and J is TRBJ1-3, with 7 bases fitting TRBD1. The germline V gene encodes CDR1 GTSNPN and CDR2 SVGIG (reference sequence). The V gene end was trimmed by 4 bases and the J gene end by 1 base; junction bases not matched to a gene: 7. This CDR3 region has 15 residues. Variable domain in full (rest from reference TRBV30 and TRBJ1-3): SQTIHQWPATLVQPVGSPLSLECTVEGTSNPNLYWYRQAAGRGLQLLFYSVGIGQISSEVPQNLSASRPQDRQFILSSKKLLLSDSGFYLCAWKETGLSGNTIYFGEGSWLTVV.

V gene TRBV5-6 combines with J gene TRBJ2-5; 9 bases agree with TRBD2. Trimming took 1 base from V and 3 from J; bases not matched to a gene: 4. In germline, CDR1 is SGHDT, CDR2 YYEEEE. The CDR3 has 15 amino acids. In DNA, the CDR3 is TGTGCCAGCAGCTTGTTTGCGGGAGGGAAAGAGACCCAGTACTTC. Amino acid sequence: CASSLFAGGKETQYF.

The rearrangement links TRBV5-1 to TRBJ2-1; TRBD2 might be the D (5 bases). The V and J ends lost 1 base and 3 bases respectively, with 8 bases between them. The CDR3 covers 14 residues. Germline V CDR1 and CDR2: SGHRS, YFSETQ. In nucleotides, the CDR3 is TGCGCCAGCAGCTTGCCTAGCAACTACAATGAGCAGTTCTTC. Amino acid sequence: CASSLPSNYNEQFF.

The V gene is TRBV5-8, the J gene TRBJ2-3, with a tentative D call TRBD2 (5 bases). With 0 bases removed from V and 2 bases from J, the gap between germline ends came to 13 bases. The CDR3 extends over 16 amino acids. CDR1 and CDR2 (germline): SGHTS, YDEGEE. CDR3 DNA: TGTGCCAGCAGCTTGGTCCCGGGGTCATTCACAGATACGCAGTATTTT. Its protein product is CASSLVPGSFTDTQYF.

This clone was counted a single time. V gene TRBV7-2 combines with J gene TRBJ2-1; weak D call: TRBD2 (5 bases). CDR3 length equals 15 residues. The germline CDR1 and CDR2 sequences are SGHTA and FQGNSA. Trimming shortened V by 4 bases and J by 0 bases, and 10 bases separated the two germline ends. CDR3 in DNA: TGTGCCAGCAGCTCCCCAAGCGGCTCCTACAATGAGCAGTTCTTC. Protein product: CASSSPSGSYNEQFF.

The chain uses TRBV2 and TRBJ1-6, with a tentative D call TRBD1 (5 bases). Germline assignment: CDR1 SNHLY and CDR2 FYNNEI. CDR3 length equals 15 residues. With 4 bases removed from V and 8 bases from J, the gap between germline ends came to 15 bases. DNA of the CDR3: TGTGCCAGCAGTGGGGGCCAGGGAGGGTATTCACCCCTCCACTTT. Amino acid sequence: CASSGGQGGYSPLHF.

V usage is TRBV3-1 (or the pseudogene TRBV3-2) and J usage is TRBJ2-5; no reliable D call. Deletions cut 2 bases from V and 4 bases from J, with 5 bases between. This CDR3 has 12 residues. The germline V gene encodes CDR1 LGHDT and CDR2 YNNKEL (reference sequence). As DNA, the CDR3 is TGTGCCAGCAGCCAACTATTAGAGACCCAGTACTTC. Its translation is CASSQLLETQYF.

The chain recombines TRBV18 with TRBJ2-1; 7 bases are shared with TRBD2. V trimming: 10 bases; J trimming: 9 bases; junction bases outside the gene matches: 21. Per germline, CDR1 KGHSH and CDR2 LQKENI. There are 16 residues in the CDR3. The CDR3 DNA reads as TGTGCCACCCTTCACGGCCTAGCGGAGCCCGGGGCTGAGCAGTTCTTC. This translates into CATLHGLAEPGAEQFF.

This chain connects TRBV3-1 (or the pseudogene TRBV3-2) to TRBJ1-6; D is undetermined. Germline V gene data show CDR1 as LGHDT and CDR2 as YNNKEL (reference sequence). V lost 4 bases and J lost 11, with 12 bases in between. CDR3 length: 13 residues. The CDR3 DNA follows: TGTGCCAGCAGCCCTTCGGGGTTGCCACCCCTCCACTTT. As protein: CASSPSGLPPLHF.

The chain recombines TRBV4-1 with TRBJ2-7, with D possibly TRBD2 on 6 matching bases. There are 16 residues in the CDR3. V lost 4 bases, J lost 1 base, and 17 bases lay in between. CDR1 and CDR2 from the germline V gene are MGHRA and YSYEKL. CDR3 loop: CASSPWPKGRSYEQYF. Here the CDR3 DNA reads TGCGCCAGCAGCCCTTGGCCAAAGGGGAGGTCCTACGAGCAGTACTTC.

This clone came up once. The rearrangement links TRBV30 to TRBJ1-6; TRBD1 agrees at 9 bases. Unmatched junction bases numbered 4, after V lost 1 base and J lost 9 bases. The CDR3 length is 14 residues. From germline, CDR1 is GTSNPN and CDR2 SVGIG (reference sequence). The CDR3 sequence is CAWSGGQGGSPLHF. The CDR3 nucleotides read TGTGCCTGGAGTGGGGGACAGGGCGGTTCACCCCTCCACTTT.

V gene TRBV6-1 combines with J gene TRBJ2-3, with 9 bases matching TRBD1. Per the germline V gene, CDR1 is MNHNS and CDR2 is SASEGT. The CDR3 loop spans 16 amino acids. The V gene end was trimmed by 4 bases and the J gene end by 3 bases; junction bases not matched to a gene: 8. CDR3 residues: CASSGLPGQGTDTQYF. The CDR3 nucleotides read TGTGCCAGCAGTGGACTACCGGGACAGGGAACAGATACGCAGTATTTT.

The CDR3 sequence is CSASRPPWTGAGNTIYF. CDR3 sequence (DNA): TGCAGTGCTAGTCGCCCCCCGTGGACAGGCGCTGGAAACACCATATATTTT. The V and J genes are TRBV20-1 and TRBJ1-3, with 7 nucleotides matching TRBD1. With V trimmed by 3 bases and J by 2 bases, 13 bases remained unmatched. This CDR3 is 17 amino acids long. CDR1 and CDR2 from the germline V gene are DFQATT and SNEGSKA (reference sequence).

The chain links TRBV7-6 to TRBJ1-1; 11 bases are a match to TRBD1. The germline gives CDR1 SGHVS, CDR2 FNYEAQ. V dropped 5 bases and J dropped 7; count of bases not matched to a gene: 9. The CDR3 runs to 15 residues. The CDR3 DNA is TGTGCCAGCAGCCCAATCCCGGGACAGGGGGGTGAAGCTTTCTTT. Translating gives CASSPIPGQGGEAFF.

V gene TRBV5-5 combines with J gene TRBJ2-7; D unclear. V was pared by 0 bases and J by 6 bases, with 7 bases between. CDR3 length: 12 residues. Germline V gene data show CDR1 as SGHKS and CDR2 as YYEKEE (reference sequence). The CDR3 sequence is CASSLAAAEQYF. The CDR3 region has the DNA TGTGCCAGCAGCTTGGCGGCGGCCGAGCAGTACTTC. The variable domain in full, with the rest retrieved from reference TRBV5-5 and TRBJ2-7, is DAGVTQSPTHLIKTRGQQVTLRCSPISGHKSVSWYQQVLGQGPQFIFQYYEKEERGRGNFPDRFSARQFPNYSSELNVNALLLGDSALYLCASSLAAAEQYFGPGTRLTVT.

The chain couples TRBV25-1 to TRBJ2-5; D may be TRBD1 (6 bases). CDR3 length equals 12 residues. V lost 8 bases to trimming and J lost 4 bases, with 11 bases between them. CDR1 is MGHDK, CDR2 SYGVNS, per germline. The CDR3 DNA reads TGTGCCAGCGGGAGAGGGGGAGAGACCCAGTACTTC. It specifies CASGRGGETQYF.

V usage is TRBV7-6 and J usage is TRBJ2-3, with 8 bases aligning to TRBD2. The CDR3 is made up of 16 amino acids. Germline CDR1 is SGHVS and CDR2 is FNYEAQ. Trimming at V came to 5 bases and at J to 0 bases, leaving 7 bases not matched to a gene. CDR3: CASSAVAGYSTDTQYF. In nucleotides, the CDR3 is TGTGCCAGCAGCGCCGTAGCGGGGTACAGCACAGATACGCAGTATTTT. Full variable domain (rest looked up from reference TRBV7-6 and TRBJ2-3): GAGVSQSPRYKVTKRGQDVALRCDPISGHVSLYWYRQALGQGPEFLTYFNYEAQQDKSGLPNDRFSAERPEGSISTLTIQRTEQRDSAMYRCASSAVAGYSTDTQYFGPGTRLTVL.

The chain uses TRBV19 and TRBJ1-2; D is ambiguous. Per germline, CDR1 LNHDA and CDR2 SQIVND (reference sequence). The CDR3 spans 13 residues. Deletions cut 9 bases from V and 4 bases from J, with 15 bases between. As DNA, the CDR3 is TGTGCCAGCGGACTCCTACCTTTCTATGGCTACACCTTC. It translates to CASGLLPFYGYTF.

The chain is built from TRBV7-9 and TRBJ1-1, with D perhaps matching TRBD1 (5 bases). This CDR3 comprises 15 residues. Trimming removed 5 bases from V and 4 bases from J, with 17 bases in between. Per the germline V gene, CDR1 is SEHNR and CDR2 is FQNEAQ (reference sequence). The CDR3 DNA sequence: TGTGCCAGCAGCCCTAGGGCCGGGGGAATCACTGAAGCTTTCTTT. Its protein is CASSPRAGGITEAFF.

The rearrangement links TRBV7-9 to TRBJ2-2; the match to TRBD1 covers 9 bases. The CDR3 length is 16 residues. Losses at the gene ends were 5 bases for V and 5 bases for J; bases not matched to a gene: 9. Germline lookup yields CDR1 SEHNR and CDR2 FQNEAQ (reference sequence). As DNA, the CDR3 is TGTGCCAGCAGCCCAACAGGGGGCAGGCGGACCGGGGAGCTGTTTTTT. Translation: CASSPTGGRRTGELFF.

This clone was observed once. The chain's CDR3 is CASSPEAGPNTGELFF. In DNA, the CDR3 is TGTGCCAGCTCACCCGAAGCGGGACCGAACACCGGGGAGCTGTTTTTT. The rearrangement links TRBV18 to TRBJ2-2, with 7 bases aligning to TRBD2. The CDR3 runs to 16 residues. Unmatched junction bases numbered 4, after V lost 3 bases and J lost 0 bases. Germline V lookup: CDR1 KGHSH, CDR2 LQKENI.

The chain has TRBV20-1 and TRBJ1-3; D gene ambiguous. Trimming cost V 3 bases and J 2 bases, with 8 bases left between them. Germline V gene sequence: CDR1 DFQATT, CDR2 SNEGSKA (reference sequence). CDR3 length: 13 amino acids. The CDR3 spells CSASWTAGNTIYF. The DNA of the CDR3 is TGCAGTGCTAGTTGGACTGCTGGAAACACCATATATTTT.

The chain joins TRBV6-6 to TRBJ2-1; D remains ambiguous. V lost 5 bases and J lost 4, with 21 bases in between. CDR1 MNHNY and CDR2 SVGAGI come from the germline V gene (reference sequence). The CDR3 contains 17 residues. The CDR3 sequence is CASSPTETAATYNEQFF. Here the CDR3 DNA reads TGTGCCAGCAGTCCTACTGAGACTGCAGCAACGTACAATGAGCAGTTCTTC.

In DNA, the CDR3 is TGTGCCAGCAGCTCTTGGACAGGGACTAAGGGCACTGAAGCTTTCTTT. It codes for CASSSWTGTKGTEAFF. V gene TRBV7-8 combines with J gene TRBJ1-1, with 8 nucleotides matching TRBD1. The V and J ends lost 4 bases and 4 bases, in that order; junction bases with no gene match: 11. This CDR3 has 16 amino acids. Germline V CDR1 and CDR2: SGHVS, FQNEAQ.

This sequence joins TRBV3-1 (or the pseudogene TRBV3-2) and TRBJ2-1; TRBD2 matches at 12 bases. The germline V gene encodes CDR1 LGHDT and CDR2 YNNKEL (reference sequence). J gave up 9 bases and V 1 base, and 10 bases lay outside the gene matches. The CDR3 has 17 amino acids. The CDR3 here is CASSQGVRLAGDPEQFF. The CDR3 nucleotides are TGTGCCAGCAGCCAAGGGGTTCGACTAGCGGGAGATCCTGAGCAGTTCTTC.

Only a few counts were recorded for this clone. The CDR3 sequence is CASLEDRGRNTIYF. The CDR3 DNA reads as TGTGCCAGCCTTGAGGACAGGGGGAGAAACACCATATATTTT. J is TRBJ1-3 and V is TRBV2; 10 bases agree with TRBD1. The CDR3 consists of 14 residues. J lost 5 bases, V lost 8 bases, and 6 bases had no gene match. From germline, CDR1 is SNHLY and CDR2 FYNNEI.

This chain uses TRBV9 with TRBJ2-5; TRBD1 matches at 9 bases. Germline-derived CDR1 and CDR2 are SGDLS and YYNGEE. Germline trimming cut 4 bases from V and 3 bases from J; bases unmatched to any gene: 7. The CDR3 consists of 15 residues. CDR3 DNA sequence: TGTGCCAGCAGCCGTAGAAGGACAGGGGAAGAGACCCAGTACTTC. As protein: CASSRRRTGEETQYF. Based on the CDR3 plus reference TRBV9 and TRBJ2-5, the full variable domain is DSGVTQTPKHLITATGQRVTLRCSPRSGDLSVYWYQQSLDQGLQFLIQYYNGEERAKGNILERFSAQQFPDLHSELNLSSLELGDSALYFCASSRRRTGEETQYFGPGTRLLVL.

This chain's CDR3 is CASSMSRTSPLHF. CDR3 in DNA: TGTGCCAGCAGTATGAGTAGGACATCACCCCTCCACTTT. The chain links TRBV2 to TRBJ1-6; tentatively, D is TRBD1 (5 bases). CDR1 is SNHLY, CDR2 FYNNEI, per germline. V was clipped by 5 bases and J by 10 bases, with 12 bases between them. CDR3 length equals 13 residues.

The V gene is TRBV6-2 or TRBV6-3, the J gene TRBJ1-5; D may be TRBD1 (5 bases). The length of the CDR3 is 13 residues. With 10 bases removed from V and 6 bases from J, the gap between germline ends came to 16 bases. CDR1 is MNHEY and CDR2 is SVGEGT in the germline V gene. DNA for the CDR3: TGTGCCACCAGCGCCAGGGAGGGTCAGCCCCAGCATTTT. This encodes CATSAREGQPQHF.

The V call is TRBV18, the J call TRBJ2-1; 10 bases are a match to TRBD2. The V gene's germline CDR1 is KGHSH and CDR2 LQKENI. CDR3 size: 17 residues. The V and J ends lost 5 bases and 3 bases, in that order; junction bases with no gene match: 10. The CDR3 region has the DNA TGTGCCAGCTCAAAACTTACCGCTAGCGGGAGCTACAATGAGCAGTTCTTC. Translation gives CASSKLTASGSYNEQFF.

This clone was detected only once. The CDR3 spells CSVEDGLAGGPSAWDTQYF. The CDR3 coding sequence is TGCAGCGTTGAAGATGGGCTAGCGGGAGGCCCATCGGCATGGGATACGCAGTATTTT. The chain combines TRBV29-1 with TRBJ2-3, with TRBD2 matching over 11 bases. Germline V gene lookup returns CDR1 SQVTM and CDR2 ANQGSEA. The CDR3 length is 19 residues. V lost 0 bases, J lost 6 bases, and 17 bases stayed unmatched.

The chain has TRBV6-5 and TRBJ1-1, with D unclear. Per germline, CDR1 MNHEY and CDR2 SVGAGI. V lost 4 bases and J lost 1, with 16 bases in between. The CDR3 extends over 16 amino acids. CDR3 sequence: CASSSARLQWNTEAFF. In nucleotides, the CDR3 is TGTGCCAGCAGTTCAGCGAGACTGCAATGGAACACTGAAGCTTTCTTT.